The source of this T cell receptor beta chain is a study of neurological immune-mediated disorders. This clonotype showed up many times. The CDR3 extends over 16 amino acids. The ends lost 3 bases at V and 5 bases at J; junction bases unmatched: 13. Germline CDR1 and CDR2: DFQATT and SNEGSKA (reference sequence). Synthesis of cDNA was accomplished via 5'RACE employing 10-nucleotide random UMIs. TCRdb independently ran MiXCR on the 5' RACE reads; one entry per CDR3 protein. The data show some 95,000 distinct CDR3 sequences, around 3.3% seen once. The sequencing input was PBMCs. The chain combines TRBV20-1 with TRBJ1-2; 9 positions match TRBD1. This receptor was taken from a woman younger than 30 with multiple sclerosis. In nucleotides, the CDR3 is TGCAGTGCTAGTCCCCCCCTCTTGACAGGGGGTTATGGCTACACCTTC. Its protein is CSASPPLLTGGYGYTF.